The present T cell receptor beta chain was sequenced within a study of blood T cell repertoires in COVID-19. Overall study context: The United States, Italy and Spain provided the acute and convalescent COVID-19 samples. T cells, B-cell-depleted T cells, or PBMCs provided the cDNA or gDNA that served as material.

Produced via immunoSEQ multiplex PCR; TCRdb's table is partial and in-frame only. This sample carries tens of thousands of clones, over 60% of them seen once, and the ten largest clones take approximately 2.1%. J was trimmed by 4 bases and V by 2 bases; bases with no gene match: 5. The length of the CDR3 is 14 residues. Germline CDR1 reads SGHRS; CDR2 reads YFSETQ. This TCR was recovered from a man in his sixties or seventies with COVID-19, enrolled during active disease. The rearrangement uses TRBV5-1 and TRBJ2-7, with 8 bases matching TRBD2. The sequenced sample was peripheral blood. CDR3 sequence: CASSLPSGSYEQYF. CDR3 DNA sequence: TGCGCCAGCAGCTTACCCAGCGGGAGTTACGAGCAGTACTTC.